A single sample is the source of the 11 T cell receptor beta chains below, sequenced in a study of OX40 agonist ivuxolimab in advanced cancers. Clones were sequenced by immunoSEQ multiplex PCR, and TCRdb holds only the in-frame ones, with some missing. This table has fewer than 45,000 clones, about 89% appearing once. The sequenced sample was CD4+ or CD8+ T cells sorted from blood, obtained in a trial of the OX40 agonist ivuxolimab. All receptors come from an adult with an advanced solid tumor such as melanoma, head and neck, liver or kidney cancer.

The chain combines TRBV7-2 with TRBJ1-1; tentative D call: TRBD1 (5 bases). CDR3 length equals 15 residues. Germline CDR1 is SGHTA and CDR2 is FQGNSA. The V end was cut by 5 bases, the J end by 0 bases, with 13 bases between. The CDR3 is CASSLTGTLNTEAFF. For the CDR3, the DNA is TGTGCCAGCAGCCTTACCGGGACCTTGAACACTGAAGCTTTCTTT.

In its sample, this clone was seen once. V usage is TRBV9 and J usage is TRBJ2-1; 14 bases fit TRBD2. After removal of 3 bases from V and 7 bases from J, the junction contained 3 bases not matched to a gene. Germline values: CDR1 SGDLS, CDR2 YYNGEE. This CDR3 is 15 amino acids long. The chain's CDR3 is CASSGGTSGGNEQFF. The CDR3 bases are TGTGCCAGCAGCGGTGGGACTAGCGGGGGAAATGAGCAGTTCTTC. Variable domain in full (rest from reference TRBV9 and TRBJ2-1): DSGVTQTPKHLITATGQRVTLRCSPRSGDLSVYWYQQSLDQGLQFLIQYYNGEERAKGNILERFSAQQFPDLHSELNLSSLELGDSALYFCASSGGTSGGNEQFFGPGTRLTVL.

The chain couples TRBV5-4 to TRBJ2-1; 9 bases are a match to TRBD1. Germline V lookup: CDR1 SGHNT, CDR2 YYREEE (reference sequence). Losses at the gene ends were 0 bases for V and 6 bases for J; bases not matched to a gene: 4. The CDR3 is 15 residues long. CDR3 in amino acids: CASSLDRGPLNEQFF. The CDR3 DNA follows: TGTGCCAGCAGCTTGGACAGGGGGCCGCTCAATGAGCAGTTCTTC.

The V call is TRBV25-1, the J call TRBJ2-5, with a tentative D call TRBD2 (6 bases). The J call may be mistaken, given a closer DNA end match to TRBJ2-7. Germline CDR1 reads MGHDK; CDR2 reads SYGVNS. CDR3 length: 15 amino acids. CDR3 sequence: CASSPKRGGYYEQYF. CDR3 sequence (DNA): TGTGCCAGCAGCCCAAAGAGAGGAGGGTACTACGAGCAGTACTTC.

The chain recombines TRBV6-6 with TRBJ2-7, with D possibly TRBD2 on 6 matching bases. Trimming took off 11 bases at V and 4 bases at J, with 15 bases between the two ends. The CDR3 runs 12 residues. The germline CDR1 and CDR2 sequences are MNHNY and SVGAGI (reference sequence). CDR3 sequence (DNA): TGTGCCTGTGGGGGGACTCTATACGAGCAGTACTTC. Its protein is CACGGTLYEQYF.

This clone was seen a few times. The V call is TRBV5-6, the J call TRBJ1-1, with 10 bases matching TRBD1. Germline V gives CDR1 SGHDT, CDR2 YYEEEE. The V segment lost 4 bases and the J segment 6 bases; nucleotides outside the gene matches: 6. This CDR3 has 14 amino acids. Here the CDR3 DNA reads TGTGCCAGCAGCCGCTTGACAGGGGGCGCTGAAGCTTTCTTT. Translating it yields CASSRLTGGAEAFF.

The rearrangement uses TRBV12-5 and TRBJ2-2, with TRBD1 matching 10 bases. The ends lost 1 base at V and 6 bases at J; junction bases unmatched: 2. This CDR3 region has 15 residues. CDR1 is LGHNT, CDR2 FRNRAP, per germline. For the CDR3, the DNA is TGTGCTAGTGGTTTGGGACAGGGGGCGCCCGGGGAGCTGTTTTTT. Translating it yields CASGLGQGAPGELFF. The full variable domain, with the rest looked up from reference TRBV12-5 and TRBJ2-2, is DARVTQTPRHKVTEMGQEVTMRCQPILGHNTVFWYRQTMMQGLELLAYFRNRAPLDDSGMPKDRFSAEMPDATLATLKIQPSEPRDSAVYFCASGLGQGAPGELFFGEGSRLTVL.

The chain carries TRBV12-5 and TRBJ2-5; the D gene could be TRBD1 or TRBD2 (5 bases each). V was pared by 0 bases and J by 2 bases, with 13 bases between. The CDR3 extends over 16 amino acids. Germline CDR1 is LGHNT and CDR2 is FRNRAP. The chain's CDR3 is CASGLVSGRVQETQYF. Written as DNA, the CDR3 is TGTGCTAGTGGTTTGGTAAGCGGCAGGGTACAAGAGACCCAGTACTTC.

This sequence joins TRBV30 and TRBJ1-1, with 9 bases aligning to TRBD1. Germline CDR1 reads GTSNPN; CDR2 reads SVGIG (reference sequence). This CDR3 is built from 15 residues. Trimming removed 0 bases from V and 1 base from J; junction bases left unmatched: 3. The CDR3 loop is CAWSVGQGTNTEAFF. Written as DNA, the CDR3 is TGTGCCTGGAGTGTTGGACAGGGGACGAACACTGAAGCTTTCTTT.

The chain combines TRBV9 with TRBJ1-4, with a weak D call TRBD1 (5 bases). Trimming took off 3 bases at V and 0 bases at J, with 9 bases between the two ends. From germline, CDR1 is SGDLS and CDR2 YYNGEE. This CDR3 is built from 15 residues. CDR3 sequence (DNA): TGTGCCAGCAGCGCACGGGGGGCAACTAATGAAAAACTGTTTTTT. Translation gives CASSARGATNEKLFF.

The table lists this clone with a count of one. V is TRBV5-1 and J is TRBJ1-2; 9 bases line up with TRBD1. Germline V gene sequence: CDR1 SGHRS, CDR2 YFSETQ. The CDR3 is made up of 14 amino acids. Trimming cost V 2 bases and J 6 bases; bases outside gene matches: 5. The CDR3 reads CASSLEWTGDGYTF. CDR3 nucleotide sequence: TGCGCCAGCAGCTTAGAGTGGACAGGGGATGGCTACACCTTC.